These 32 T cell receptor beta chains originate from one sample sequenced in a study of blood T cell repertoires in COVID-19. Only in-frame clones appear in the TCRdb table, and some are missing; sequencing was by immunoSEQ multiplex PCR. The sample holds about 330,000 clones; 65% to 90% are singletons and the top ten take under 11%. Sequencing input: PBMCs or T cells enriched from blood (not recorded which). The receptors derive from a woman aged 18-29 years who had recovered from COVID-19.

The V call is TRBV18, the J call TRBJ1-3, with D unresolved. Germline CDR1 KGHSH, CDR2 LQKENI. V dropped 3 bases and J dropped 0 bases, with 12 bases sitting between them. The CDR3 spans 16 residues. The DNA of the CDR3 is TGTGCCAGCTCACCTTTGCGGGAAATCTCTGGAAACACCATATATTTT. Translation gives CASSPLREISGNTIYF.

This chain joins TRBV2 and TRBJ1-2; 7 nucleotides line up with TRBD1. CDR1 is SNHLY, CDR2 FYNNEI, per germline. The CDR3 is 15 residues long. The ends lost 8 bases at V and 0 bases at J; junction bases unmatched: 9. The CDR3 is CASQGTGATNYGYTF. The DNA for the CDR3 is TGTGCCAGCCAGGGAACAGGGGCCACTAACTATGGCTACACCTTC. Filled out from reference TRBV2 and TRBJ1-2, the complete variable domain reads EPEVTQTPSHQVTQMGQEVILRCVPISNHLYFYWYRQILGQKVEFLVSFYNNEISEKSEIFDDQFSVERPDGSNFTLKIRSTKLEDSAMYFCASQGTGATNYGYTFGSGTRLTVV.

This chain's CDR3 is CASSYSQGAGNTIYF. The CDR3, as DNA: TGTGCCAGCAGTTACTCACAGGGGGCTGGAAACACCATATATTTT. The genes are TRBV6-5 and TRBJ1-3, with 8 nucleotides matching TRBD1. Germline CDR1 MNHEY, CDR2 SVGAGI. Trimming cost V 0 bases and J 2 bases; bases outside gene matches: 0. The CDR3 covers 15 residues.

This rearrangement joins TRBV9 to TRBJ1-2, with D possibly matching TRBD1 (5 bases). From germline, CDR1 is SGDLS and CDR2 YYNGEE. The germline V and J ends were trimmed by 0 bases and 4 bases, with 13 bases remaining between them. The CDR3 is made up of 15 amino acids. CDR3 DNA: TGTGCCAGCAGCGTAGATCCAGGGCCGGCCTATGGCTACACCTTC. Translated, it gives CASSVDPGPAYGYTF. The full variable domain, with the rest looked up from reference TRBV9 and TRBJ1-2, is DSGVTQTPKHLITATGQRVTLRCSPRSGDLSVYWYQQSLDQGLQFLIQYYNGEERAKGNILERFSAQQFPDLHSELNLSSLELGDSALYFCASSVDPGPAYGYTFGSGTRLTVV.

The rearrangement joins TRBV5-1 to TRBJ1-2, with 9 bases identical to TRBD1. Germline-derived CDR1 and CDR2 are SGHRS and YFSETQ. The CDR3 sequence is 13 residues long. Trimming took 1 base from V and 8 from J; bases not matched to a gene: 3. The CDR3: CASSLTGGKGYTF. CDR3 bases: TGCGCCAGCAGCTTGACAGGGGGCAAAGGCTACACCTTC.

The V call is TRBV6-6, the J call TRBJ2-4; 10 nucleotides agree with TRBD1. After removal of 5 bases from V and 5 bases from J, the junction contained 6 bases not matched to a gene. The CDR3 has 15 amino acids. Germline V gene lookup returns CDR1 MNHNY and CDR2 SVGAGI (reference sequence). The CDR3 reads CASSNRDRGQNIQYF. In nucleotides, the CDR3 is TGTGCCAGCAGTAACCGGGACAGGGGCCAAAACATTCAGTACTTC.

The V call is TRBV19, the J call TRBJ1-2; D is unresolved. Trimming took off 1 base at V and 1 base at J, with 7 bases between the two ends. The CDR3 spans 14 residues. The germline V gene has CDR1 LNHDA and CDR2 SQIVND (reference sequence). CDR3 protein: CASSIGSVNYGYTF. The CDR3 nucleotides are TGTGCCAGTAGTATAGGTTCGGTTAACTATGGCTACACCTTC.

The chain carries TRBV11-2 and TRBJ2-1; 7 nucleotides agree with TRBD2. The CDR3 has 16 amino acids. Germline V gene data show CDR1 as SGHAT and CDR2 as FQNNGV. V lost 2 bases to trimming and J lost 1 base; unmatched junction nucleotides: 5. The DNA for the CDR3 is TGTGCCAGCAGCTTACTCGGGGGGTTGTCCTACAATGAGCAGTTCTTC. Amino acid sequence: CASSLLGGLSYNEQFF.

The chain carries TRBV7-9 and TRBJ2-7; TRBD1 is a possible D gene (5 bases). The germline V gene encodes CDR1 SEHNR and CDR2 FQNEAQ (reference sequence). The germline V and J ends were trimmed by 2 bases and 0 bases, with 8 bases remaining between them. The CDR3 runs 14 residues. CDR3 sequence reads: CASSLRGGSYEQYF. CDR3 nucleotide sequence: TGTGCCAGCAGCTTAAGGGGCGGCTCCTACGAGCAGTACTTC.

Notes on this clone: The junction departs from germline at one end; a sequencing error may be responsible. V gene TRBV28 combines with J gene TRBJ1-5; a possible D gene is TRBD1 (6 bases). Germline CDR1 MDHEN, CDR2 SYDVKM. The CDR3 totals 14 residues. CDR3 DNA: TGTGCCAGCAGCTTATACAGGGAGTATCAGCCCCAGCATTTT. It codes for CASSLYREYQPQHF.

The chain couples TRBV3-1 (or the pseudogene TRBV3-2) to TRBJ2-7; D is unclear. Germline loops: CDR1 LGHDT, CDR2 YNNKEL (reference sequence). With 1 base removed from V and 3 bases from J, the gap between germline ends came to 7 bases. The CDR3 loop spans 13 amino acids. CDR3 loop: CASSQGLGYEQYF. CDR3 DNA sequence: TGTGCCAGCAGCCAAGGACTGGGCTACGAGCAGTACTTC.

The chain couples TRBV6-5 to TRBJ2-3, with D maybe TRBD2 (5 bases). The length of the CDR3 is 14 residues. Germline V gene data show CDR1 as MNHEY and CDR2 as SVGAGI. Trimming left V 5 bases short and J 2 bases short, with 11 bases between. CDR3 coding DNA: TGTGCCAGCAGTCTAAGCGGATACACAGATACGCAGTATTTT. It encodes CASSLSGYTDTQYF.

The V and J genes are TRBV30 and TRBJ1-1; D is unclear. Germline values: CDR1 GTSNPN, CDR2 SVGIG (reference sequence). The CDR3 totals 12 residues. V lost 4 bases to trimming and J lost 0 bases, with 6 bases between them. The CDR3 region is CAWTIVNTEAFF. For the CDR3, the DNA is TGTGCCTGGACCATAGTGAACACTGAAGCTTTCTTT.

This chain uses TRBV6-5 with TRBJ2-1; 8 nucleotides align to TRBD1. The CDR3 has 13 residues. CDR1 is MNHEY, CDR2 SVGAGI, per germline. The J segment lost 6 bases and the V segment lost 8 bases, leaving 6 bases of the junction unmatched. This CDR3 is CASLFTGGNEQFF. Here the CDR3 DNA reads TGTGCCAGCCTTTTTACAGGGGGCAATGAGCAGTTCTTC.

This chain connects TRBV6-5 to TRBJ1-2; the match to TRBD1 covers 8 bases. Germline CDR1 and CDR2: MNHEY and SVGAGI. V gave up 4 bases and J gave up 1 base; unmatched junction bases: 5. This CDR3 spans 15 amino acids. The CDR3: CASSSTGQDNYGYTF. The CDR3 nucleotides are TGTGCCAGCAGTTCCACGGGACAGGATAACTATGGCTACACCTTC.

The chain has TRBV7-3 and TRBJ1-1; no definite D call. Trimming cost V 4 bases and J 3 bases, with 9 bases left between them. Germline-derived CDR1 and CDR2 are SGHTA and FQGTGA. CDR3 length equals 13 residues. Here the CDR3 DNA reads TGTGCCAGCAGCTCCCAACAGCACACTGAAGCTTTCTTT. Amino acids: CASSSQQHTEAFF.

This clone was counted a single time. This chain connects TRBV2 to TRBJ1-2; 10 nucleotides match TRBD1. Unmatched junction bases numbered 11, after V lost 4 bases and J lost 12 bases. The CDR3 runs 14 residues. Germline V CDR1 and CDR2: SNHLY, FYNNEI. The CDR3: CASSGRTGGSENTF. DNA of the CDR3: TGTGCCAGCAGTGGGCGGACAGGGGGGTCGGAAAACACCTTC.

This clone appeared a single time. J is TRBJ2-7 and V is TRBV3-1 (or the pseudogene TRBV3-2), with D possibly being TRBD1 (6 bases). The CDR3 consists of 13 residues. The germline V gene encodes CDR1 LGHDT and CDR2 YNNKEL (reference sequence). Deletions cut 1 base from V and 6 bases from J, with 10 bases between. The CDR3: CASSQGTAREQYF. CDR3 nucleotide sequence: TGTGCCAGCAGCCAAGGGACAGCACGCGAGCAGTACTTC.

The rearrangement links TRBV10-3 to TRBJ1-1; 9 bases are shared with TRBD1. The CDR3 has 14 residues. V gave up 6 bases and J gave up 11 bases; unmatched junction bases: 13. Germline values: CDR1 ENHRY, CDR2 SYGVKD. For the CDR3, the DNA is TGTGCCATCAGCGCATCGGACAGGGGATCTTATGCTTTCTTT. Translating it yields CAISASDRGSYAFF.

The rearrangement joins TRBV28 to TRBJ1-6; 8 nucleotides match TRBD1. CDR1 is MDHEN and CDR2 is SYDVKM in the germline V gene. V was pared by 8 bases and J by 10 bases, with 13 bases of the junction left unmatched. There are 15 residues in the CDR3. CDR3 sequence: CASWPSLGQGSPLHF. CDR3 DNA sequence: TGTGCCAGCTGGCCGAGTCTCGGACAGGGATCACCCCTCCACTTT.

The sample holds one count of this clone. The chain is built from TRBV5-5 and TRBJ2-1, with no clear D. Germline lookup yields CDR1 SGHKS and CDR2 YYEKEE (reference sequence). V was trimmed by 2 bases and J by 0 bases, leaving 9 bases between them. This CDR3 is 15 amino acids long. In nucleotides, the CDR3 is TGTGCCAGCAGCTTAGTGGCGGACTCCTACAATGAGCAGTTCTTC. Protein product: CASSLVADSYNEQFF.

V usage is TRBV27 and J usage is TRBJ2-3; 7 bases align to TRBD2. The CDR3 has 13 residues. Germline CDR1 and CDR2: MNHEY and SMNVEV (reference sequence). J was trimmed by 8 bases and V by 6 bases; bases with no gene match: 8. CDR3 amino acids: CASRGLAEFTQYF. For the CDR3, the DNA is TGTGCCAGCAGAGGGCTAGCGGAGTTTACGCAGTATTTT.

The V call is TRBV5-1, the J call TRBJ1-4; D possibly corresponds to TRBD1 (5 bases). This CDR3 region has 16 residues. With 0 bases removed from V and 5 bases from J, the gap between germline ends came to 14 bases. Germline CDR1 reads SGHRS; CDR2 reads YFSETQ. The CDR3: CASSLGVGHQNEKLFF. CDR3 DNA sequence: TGCGCCAGCAGCTTGGGTGTTGGACACCAGAATGAAAAACTGTTTTTT.

The chain links TRBV11-2 to TRBJ1-6, with 7 positions matching TRBD1. Unmatched junction bases numbered 6, after V lost 5 bases and J lost 5 bases. Germline V gives CDR1 SGHAT, CDR2 FQNNGV. This CDR3 has 15 residues. The CDR3 here is CASSPPGQHNSPLHF. The CDR3 region has the DNA TGTGCCAGCAGCCCGCCGGGACAGCATAATTCACCCCTCCACTTT.

This chain connects TRBV30 to TRBJ1-4; D is perhaps TRBD1 (5 bases). Germline V gene data show CDR1 as GTSNPN and CDR2 as SVGIG (reference sequence). The CDR3 sequence is 16 residues long. The V end lost 1 base, the J end lost 8 bases, and 20 bases lay between the germline ends. The CDR3 DNA reads TGTGCCTGGAGTGCCCAGCCCGGGCAGGGAGGGGAAAAACTGTTTTTT. Its translation: CAWSAQPGQGGEKLFF.

The CDR3 is CASSPAAAGYGYTF. For the CDR3, the DNA is TGTGCCAGCAGCCCAGCGGCGGCTGGGTATGGCTACACCTTC. The chain combines TRBV27 with TRBJ1-2, with D uncertain. Trimming pared 6 bases from V and 5 bases from J, leaving 16 bases between. The CDR3 is made up of 14 amino acids. The germline V gene has CDR1 MNHEY and CDR2 SMNVEV (reference sequence).

CDR3 loop: CASSEIRGALTRPEAFF. For the CDR3, the DNA is TGTGCCAGCAGTGAAATTCGGGGGGCCCTGACACGACCTGAAGCTTTCTTT. The chain couples TRBV6-1 to TRBJ1-1; TRBD1 might be the D (6 bases). The V gene lost 2 bases and the J gene lost 6 bases, with 22 bases spanning the gap. The CDR3 spans 17 residues. Germline V lookup: CDR1 MNHNS, CDR2 SASEGT.

This clone was recorded only once. The chain couples TRBV6-2 or TRBV6-3 to TRBJ1-1, with D unresolved. The V gene lost 2 bases and the J gene lost 4 bases, with 8 bases spanning the gap. CDR3 length: 13 residues. Germline CDR1 and CDR2: MNHEY and SVGEGT. CDR3 sequence (DNA): TGTGCCAGCAGTTACCCTCTCGGCACTGAAGCTTTCTTT. This sequence encodes CASSYPLGTEAFF.

The V call is TRBV7-8, the J call TRBJ1-2, with D maybe TRBD1 (5 bases). V gave up 1 base and J gave up 4 bases, with 16 bases separating them. Germline lookup yields CDR1 SGHVS and CDR2 FQNEAQ. The CDR3 runs 16 residues. The chain's CDR3 is CASSLGYRGKGYGYTF. The CDR3 DNA reads as TGTGCCAGCAGCTTAGGTTACCGGGGGAAAGGCTATGGCTACACCTTC.

This clone turned up a few times. In nucleotides, the CDR3 is TGCGCCAGCAGCTGGGGGCGAGCCGCGAGCACAGATACGCAGTATTTT. It yields the protein CASSWGRAASTDTQYF. J is TRBJ2-3 and V is TRBV5-1; D possibly corresponds to TRBD1 (6 bases). The CDR3 loop spans 16 amino acids. CDR1 and CDR2 (germline): SGHRS, YFSETQ. V was clipped by 3 bases and J by 0 bases, with 14 bases between them.

This chain connects TRBV14 to TRBJ2-7; D unresolved. The CDR3 extends over 15 amino acids. The germline V and J ends were trimmed by 1 base and 0 bases, with 10 bases remaining between them. CDR1 and CDR2 from the germline V gene are SGHDN and FVKESK. In nucleotides, the CDR3 is TGTGCCAGCAGCCAAGCGAGGTACCGCTCCTACGAGCAGTACTTC. The encoded protein is CASSQARYRSYEQYF.

V is TRBV19 and J is TRBJ1-5, with 7 nucleotides matching TRBD1. The V segment lost 5 bases and the J segment 7 bases; nucleotides outside the gene matches: 14. In germline, CDR1 is LNHDA, CDR2 SQIVND (reference sequence). The CDR3 covers 16 residues. The CDR3 region is CASSPRTGIIGQPQHF. The CDR3 nucleotides are TGTGCCAGTAGTCCCCGGACAGGAATTATCGGCCAGCCCCAGCATTTT.